These 30 T cell receptor beta chains were sequenced from one sample in a study of beta chain features in type 1 diabetes. These receptors have no identified antigens. Reverse transcription of all isolated RNA meant that expressed TCRB transcripts were sequenced. Clones were sequenced by immunoSEQ multiplex PCR, and TCRdb holds only the in-frame ones, with some missing. The table lists approximately 270,000 clones, roughly an eighth of them singletons. Findings and limits, study-wide: In all four CD4+ subsets, TCRB CDR3 length was significantly, moderately reduced in type 1 diabetes.

The specimen was naive CD4+ T cells from blood. These receptors all stem from a man younger than 45 with type 1 diabetes.

The table lists this clone with a few counts. The chain combines TRBV29-1 with TRBJ2-7; D gene uncertain. With 4 bases removed from V and 5 bases from J, the gap between germline ends came to 9 bases. Germline lookup yields CDR1 SQVTM and CDR2 ANQGSEA. This CDR3 is built from 11 residues. CDR3 in amino acids: CSVAGYDEQYF. CDR3 DNA sequence: TGCAGCGTTGCGGGTTACGACGAGCAGTACTTC.

This chain uses TRBV6-5 with TRBJ1-2; D gene uncertain. The CDR3 sequence is 13 residues long. CDR1 and CDR2 from the germline V gene are MNHEY and SVGAGI. The V and J ends lost 0 bases and 4 bases respectively, with 6 bases between them. The CDR3 bases are TGTGCCAGCAGTTACTCGGTCGGCTATGGCTACACCTTC. It yields the protein CASSYSVGYGYTF.

The chain recombines TRBV6-1 with TRBJ2-1; 7 bases fit TRBD2. The germline V gene encodes CDR1 MNHNS and CDR2 SASEGT. This CDR3 spans 15 amino acids. Trimming took 6 bases from V and 6 from J; bases not matched to a gene: 11. The DNA for the CDR3 is TGTGCCAGCAGCAGACCTAGCGGAGCCTTCAATGAGCAGTTCTTC. Its protein is CASSRPSGAFNEQFF.

This clone was observed once. The rearrangement uses TRBV7-9 and TRBJ2-7, with TRBD2 matching over 7 bases. Germline-derived CDR1 and CDR2 are SEHNR and FQNEAQ (reference sequence). The CDR3 extends over 13 amino acids. V dropped 3 bases and J dropped 6; count of bases not matched to a gene: 5. This CDR3 is CASSLWEGSEQYF. CDR3 coding DNA: TGTGCCAGCAGCTTGTGGGAGGGCTCCGAGCAGTACTTC.

This clone showed up just a few times. At one end, the junction sequence differs from germline, possibly due to a read error. The chain joins TRBV7-7 to TRBJ2-7, with D maybe TRBD2 (5 bases). Germline V gene lookup returns CDR1 SSHAT and CDR2 FNYEAQ (reference sequence). This CDR3 region has 13 residues. This CDR3 is CASSAVSGDAQYF. CDR3 nucleotide sequence: TGTGCTAGCAGCGCCGTGAGCGGAGACGCGCAGTACTTC.

This clone has more than one count but fewer than ten. This rearrangement joins TRBV5-1 to TRBJ2-1; 10 positions agree with TRBD1. The germline gives CDR1 SGHRS, CDR2 YFSETQ. The CDR3 has 14 residues. The ends lost 3 bases at V and 13 bases at J; junction bases unmatched: 10. CDR3 in amino acids: CASSYSTGGASQFF. The CDR3 DNA reads as TGCGCCAGCAGCTATTCGACAGGGGGCGCGAGTCAGTTCTTC.

The gene calls are TRBV7-2 and TRBJ1-1, with D unclear. With 5 bases removed from V and 0 bases from J, the gap between germline ends came to 13 bases. This CDR3 comprises 15 residues. Germline V gene sequence: CDR1 SGHTA, CDR2 FQGNSA. The CDR3 sequence is CASSPSGTVNTEAFF. The CDR3 DNA reads TGTGCCAGCAGCCCGTCAGGTACCGTGAACACTGAAGCTTTCTTT.

This clone has more than one count but fewer than ten. The chain couples TRBV15 to TRBJ2-3; D is undetermined. Germline V gene lookup returns CDR1 LNHNV and CDR2 YYDKDF (reference sequence). Trimming left V 0 bases short and J 6 bases short, with 4 bases between. The CDR3 is 12 amino acids. The CDR3 region is CATSRERDTQYF. The CDR3 DNA reads TGTGCCACCAGCAGAGAACGGGATACGCAGTATTTT. The full variable domain, with the rest looked up from reference TRBV15 and TRBJ2-3, is DAMVIQNPRYQVTQFGKPVTLSCSQTLNHNVMYWYQQKSSQAPKLLFHYYDKDFNNEADTPDNFQSRRPNTSFCFLDIRSPGLGDTAMYLCATSRERDTQYFGPGTRLTVL.

CDR3 loop: CASREDRAFSYEQYF. Written as DNA, the CDR3 is TGTGCCAGCAGGGAGGACAGGGCATTCTCCTACGAGCAGTACTTC. The chain carries TRBV2 and TRBJ2-7, with TRBD1 identical over 8 bases. V shed 6 bases, J shed 0 bases, and the junction held 7 bases outside the gene matches. The CDR3 covers 15 residues. Looked up from germline, CDR1 is SNHLY and CDR2 is FYNNEI.

The chain uses TRBV28 and TRBJ1-2, with unresolved D. In germline, CDR1 is MDHEN, CDR2 SYDVKM. There are 12 residues in the CDR3. The V gene lost 4 bases and the J gene lost 5 bases, with 8 bases spanning the gap. CDR3 DNA: TGTGCCAGCAGTTCTCGAGAATATGGCTACACCTTC. Its protein product is CASSSREYGYTF.

The chain uses TRBV15 and TRBJ1-5; D ambiguous. The CDR3 has 13 residues. From germline, CDR1 is LNHNV and CDR2 YYDKDF (reference sequence). V lost 6 bases and J 7 bases, leaving 13 bases between the germline ends. CDR3 nucleotide sequence: TGTGCCACCAGGTACAGTGTAACCCAGCCCCAGCATTTT. Encoded protein: CATRYSVTQPQHF.

The V call is TRBV7-2, the J call TRBJ2-7; 14 bases are shared with TRBD2. Losses at the gene ends were 1 base for V and 12 bases for J; bases not matched to a gene: 14. Per the germline V gene, CDR1 is SGHTA and CDR2 is FQGNSA. CDR3 size: 17 residues. The CDR3 is CASSLEAVTSGRASPYF. The CDR3 bases are TGTGCCAGCAGCTTAGAGGCCGTGACTAGCGGGAGGGCCTCCCCGTACTTC. Full variable domain (missing parts from reference TRBV7-2 and TRBJ2-7): GAGVSQSPSNKVTEKGKDVELRCDPISGHTALYWYRQSLGQGLEFLIYFQGNSAPDKSGLPSDRFSAERTGGSVSTLTIQRTQQEDSAVYLCASSLEAVTSGRASPYFGPGTRLTVT.

This clone appeared a few times. The V gene is TRBV2, the J gene TRBJ2-7; TRBD2 matches at 11 bases. This CDR3 spans 14 amino acids. Unmatched junction bases numbered 5, after V lost 3 bases and J lost 7 bases. CDR1 is SNHLY, CDR2 FYNNEI, per germline. CDR3 amino acids: CASSDTSGSGEQYF. CDR3 sequence (DNA): TGTGCCAGCAGTGACACTAGCGGGAGTGGAGAGCAGTACTTC.

Note on this clone: Other DNA sequences from this sample encode an identical CDR3 as well. The chain combines TRBV7-9 with TRBJ2-7; 12 nucleotides line up with TRBD1. CDR1 is SEHNR, CDR2 FQNEAQ, per germline (reference sequence). V lost 5 bases to trimming and J lost 6 bases; unmatched junction nucleotides: 5. The CDR3 has 14 residues. CDR3 protein: CASSPGTGGREQYF. In nucleotides, the CDR3 is TGTGCCAGCAGCCCCGGGACAGGGGGCCGCGAGCAGTACTTC.

The chain has TRBV6-4 and TRBJ2-3; 8 nucleotides line up with TRBD2. After removal of 2 bases from V and 3 bases from J, the junction contained 4 bases not matched to a gene. The length of the CDR3 is 15 residues. CDR1 and CDR2 (germline): MRHNA, SNTAGT. In DNA, the CDR3 is TGTGCCAGCAGTGACAGCCAGCGGGGGACAGATACGCAGTATTTT. Translation gives CASSDSQRGTDTQYF.

The sample holds a few counts of this clone. The rearrangement uses TRBV5-1 and TRBJ1-2; D is unclear. The V end lost 3 bases, the J end lost 5 bases, and 8 bases lay between the germline ends. Germline CDR1 is SGHRS and CDR2 is YFSETQ. The CDR3 loop spans 12 amino acids. The CDR3 here is CASSSLGYGYTF. The CDR3 region has the DNA TGCGCCAGCAGCTCACTAGGGTATGGCTACACCTTC.

The V and J genes are TRBV19 and TRBJ2-3, with 8 nucleotides matching TRBD2. This CDR3 has 15 amino acids. Trimming removed 7 bases from V and 5 bases from J; junction bases left unmatched: 11. The germline CDR1 and CDR2 sequences are LNHDA and SQIVND (reference sequence). The CDR3 DNA reads TGTGCCAGTAACCTCGGGAGGGCCGGGGTAGATACGCAGTATTTT. Protein product: CASNLGRAGVDTQYF.

This clone was observed a few times. V is TRBV28 and J is TRBJ2-3; no clear D gene. The CDR3 length is 11 residues. The germline V gene has CDR1 MDHEN and CDR2 SYDVKM. Trimming took 5 bases from V and 11 from J, leaving 11 bases between them. CDR3 coding DNA: TGTGCCAGCAGTCCCATGACACGGCAGTATTTT. Translated, it gives CASSPMTRQYF.

This clone was detected a few times. The J gene is TRBJ2-1, the V gene TRBV18; TRBD1 agrees at 8 bases. Germline loops: CDR1 KGHSH, CDR2 LQKENI. This CDR3 is built from 15 residues. After removal of 2 bases from V and 7 bases from J, the junction contained 7 bases not matched to a gene. CDR3 protein: CASSPSSTGANEQFF. CDR3 in DNA: TGTGCCAGCTCACCAAGTTCGACAGGGGCTAATGAGCAGTTCTTC. Full variable domain (missing parts from reference TRBV18 and TRBJ2-1): NAGVMQNPRHLVRRRGQEARLRCSPMKGHSHVYWYRQLPEEGLKFMVYLQKENIIDESGMPKERFSAEFPKEGPSILRIQQVVRGDSAAYFCASSPSSTGANEQFFGPGTRLTVL.

This clone showed up just a few times. V is TRBV28 and J is TRBJ2-5, with D possibly TRBD1 on 5 matching bases. V was pared by 3 bases and J by 3 bases, with 14 bases between. CDR1 is MDHEN and CDR2 is SYDVKM in the germline V gene. This CDR3 is built from 15 residues. This CDR3 reads CASSLWGQGEETQYF. The DNA for the CDR3 is TGTGCCAGCAGTTTGTGGGGCCAGGGCGAAGAGACCCAGTACTTC.

This clone has just a few counts. V usage is TRBV13 and J usage is TRBJ1-5; D is perhaps TRBD1 (5 bases). The germline gives CDR1 PRHDT, CDR2 FYEKMQ (reference sequence). This CDR3 contains 12 residues. Trimming shortened V by 0 bases and J by 15 bases, and 12 bases separated the two germline ends. The CDR3 loop reads CASSLGSGFMHF. In nucleotides, the CDR3 is TGTGCCAGCAGCTTAGGATCAGGGTTCATGCATTTT.

The V and J genes are TRBV10-3 and TRBJ1-5; D is possibly TRBD1 (6 bases). Trimming left V 6 bases short and J 1 base short, with 16 bases between. This CDR3 is built from 16 residues. Germline V gene lookup returns CDR1 ENHRY and CDR2 SYGVKD. The CDR3: CAISPQGPQSNQPQHF. CDR3 nucleotide sequence: TGTGCCATCAGCCCACAGGGCCCCCAGAGCAATCAGCCCCAGCATTTT.

This clone was seen a few times. The chain couples TRBV6-5 to TRBJ1-1, with a tentative D call TRBD1 (5 bases). CDR1 MNHEY and CDR2 SVGAGI come from the germline V gene. The CDR3 length is 13 residues. V lost 6 bases and J 7 bases, leaving 15 bases between the germline ends. Written as DNA, the CDR3 is TGTGCCAGCAGACCGTCAGGGCGAGTTGAAGCTTTCTTT. Its translation is CASRPSGRVEAFF.

V and J are TRBV5-1 and TRBJ2-3, with a tentative D call TRBD2 (6 bases). Trimming removed 0 bases from V and 5 bases from J, with 16 bases in between. The length of the CDR3 is 16 residues. From germline, CDR1 is SGHRS and CDR2 YFSETQ. The CDR3 loop reads CASSLVNGRGGDTQYF. The CDR3, as DNA: TGCGCCAGCAGCTTGGTGAACGGGAGAGGCGGAGATACGCAGTATTTT.

This clone was picked up a small number of times. The chain couples TRBV28 to TRBJ2-7, with TRBD1 matching over 10 bases. Germline V gene sequence: CDR1 MDHEN, CDR2 SYDVKM. The length of the CDR3 is 18 residues. V dropped 4 bases and J dropped 4; count of bases not matched to a gene: 16. CDR3 residues: CASSSPPIPGQGWYEQYF. The CDR3 DNA is TGTGCCAGCAGTTCGCCGCCCATCCCGGGACAGGGGTGGTACGAGCAGTACTTC.

This clone turned up a few times. The CDR3 DNA reads TGCGCCAGCAGCCTGGGGACAGGGAACTACGAGCAGTACTTC. Translating gives CASSLGTGNYEQYF. The chain employs TRBV5-1 and TRBJ2-7; 9 positions match TRBD1. V shed 4 bases and J 3 bases; nucleotides not matched to a gene: 5. The V gene's germline CDR1 is SGHRS and CDR2 YFSETQ. The CDR3 is 14 residues long.

This clone came up a few times. The CDR3 coding sequence is TGTGCCAGCAGCTCATCCCGGAGGGGGCTCAGCAATCAGCCCCAGCATTTT. It is translated as CASSSSRRGLSNQPQHF. V is TRBV7-9 and J is TRBJ1-5, with 7 positions matching TRBD1. The J segment lost 1 base and the V segment lost 4 bases, leaving 10 bases of the junction unmatched. CDR3 length: 17 residues. The germline CDR1 and CDR2 sequences are SEHNR and FQNEAQ (reference sequence).

The chain recombines TRBV7-9 with TRBJ2-7; 7 nucleotides align to TRBD1. The CDR3 length is 15 residues. V lost 4 bases to trimming and J lost 0 bases; unmatched junction nucleotides: 6. Germline CDR1 reads SEHNR; CDR2 reads FQNEAQ (reference sequence). CDR3: CASSSEGDSSYEQYF. As DNA, the CDR3 is TGTGCCAGCAGCTCGGAAGGGGACAGCTCCTACGAGCAGTACTTC.

This clone was detected a few times. V gene TRBV19 combines with J gene TRBJ1-1; TRBD1 aligns across 7 bases. The CDR3 is made up of 13 amino acids. Germline CDR1 LNHDA, CDR2 SQIVND (reference sequence). J lost 4 bases, V lost 6 bases, and 5 bases had no gene match. The CDR3 sequence: CASRDRVVTEAFF. CDR3 sequence (DNA): TGTGCCAGTAGAGACAGGGTGGTCACTGAAGCTTTCTTT.

The V gene is TRBV6-6, the J gene TRBJ2-3; TRBD2 might be the D (6 bases). The V gene lost 9 bases and the J gene lost 1 base, with 17 bases spanning the gap. This CDR3 spans 15 amino acids. Germline loops: CDR1 MNHNY, CDR2 SVGAGI (reference sequence). In DNA form, the CDR3 reads TGTGCCAGTCAAGACCGGGAGACCGGCACAGATACGCAGTATTTT. Translated, it gives CASQDRETGTDTQYF.